These 22 T cell receptor beta chains share one sample of origin, sequenced in a study of T cells after yellow fever vaccination. TCRdb reanalysed the 5' RACE reads using MiXCR and keeps one entry per CDR3 protein. The repertoire consists of hundreds of thousands of distinct CDR3 sequences, with 9% to 15% occurring once and the leading ten covering 14% to 15%. Source: PBMCs, taken on the day of the yellow fever booster vaccination. All receptors come from a man aged 25-45 years who received the YFV17D yellow fever vaccine.

This chain joins TRBV24-1 and TRBJ2-7; D ambiguous. The CDR3 loop spans 13 amino acids. Trimming left V 1 base short and J 1 base short, with 4 bases between. Germline values: CDR1 KGHDR, CDR2 SFDVKD. Here the CDR3 reads CATSDFQSYEQYF. In DNA, the CDR3 is TGTGCCACCAGTGATTTTCAGTCCTACGAGCAGTACTTC.

Only a few counts were recorded for this clonotype. The genes are TRBV20-1 and TRBJ2-5; no clear D. This CDR3 contains 11 residues. Germline values: CDR1 DFQATT, CDR2 SNEGSKA (reference sequence). V gave up 6 bases and J gave up 4 bases, with 9 bases separating them. In DNA form, the CDR3 reads TGCAGTGCGACCCCAATAGAGACCCAGTACTTC. Translated: CSATPIETQYF.

The chain employs TRBV24-1 and TRBJ2-1; D might be TRBD1 or TRBD2, each matching 7 bases. The CDR3 sequence is 17 residues long. The germline V gene has CDR1 KGHDR and CDR2 SFDVKD. The V and J ends lost 4 bases and 5 bases respectively, with 20 bases between them. Here the CDR3 reads CATSDVRIRGGHNEQFF. The CDR3 DNA reads TGTGCCACCAGTGACGTCCGCATCAGGGGGGGTCACAATGAGCAGTTCTTC.

The chain uses TRBV4-3 and TRBJ1-5; D gene uncertain. The CDR3 consists of 15 residues. Trimming left V 0 bases short and J 2 bases short, with 8 bases between. The germline V gene encodes CDR1 LGHNA and CDR2 YSLEER. The CDR3 DNA reads as TGCGCCAGCAGCCAAGAGCCCTACCGCAATCAGCCCCAGCATTTT. Its translation is CASSQEPYRNQPQHF.

V gene TRBV27 combines with J gene TRBJ2-3; 14 bases agree with TRBD2. Germline V CDR1 and CDR2: MNHEY, SMNVEV (reference sequence). The CDR3 runs 19 residues. V gave up 8 bases and J gave up 4 bases; unmatched junction bases: 17. The CDR3 region is CASAPLPGLAGVRADTQYF. The DNA of the CDR3 is TGTGCCAGCGCTCCACTCCCGGGACTAGCGGGAGTAAGGGCAGATACGCAGTATTTT.

The V and J genes are TRBV7-9 and TRBJ2-5; possible D gene TRBD1, 5 bases. CDR3 length: 14 amino acids. CDR1 is SEHNR and CDR2 is FQNEAQ in the germline V gene (reference sequence). Trimming took off 5 bases at V and 2 bases at J, with 12 bases between the two ends. The CDR3 DNA follows: TGTGCCAGCAGCGAGACAGCTAAACAAGAGACCCAGTACTTC. Protein sequence: CASSETAKQETQYF.

This clonotype was observed a handful of times. This sequence joins TRBV6-4 and TRBJ2-1; no clear D. Germline CDR1 and CDR2: MRHNA and SNTAGT. This CDR3 is 13 amino acids long. V lost 6 bases, J lost 6 bases, and 12 bases lay in between. CDR3 sequence reads: CASSHDEANEQFF. The CDR3 region has the DNA TGTGCCAGCAGCCATGACGAGGCCAATGAGCAGTTCTTC.

This clonotype was seen a handful of times. J is TRBJ2-5 and V is TRBV6-5; weak D call: TRBD2 (5 bases). The V and J ends lost 7 bases and 1 base respectively, with 10 bases between them. CDR3 length: 13 amino acids. The germline V gene has CDR1 MNHEY and CDR2 SVGAGI. CDR3 sequence: CASTRRSQETQYF. CDR3 nucleotides: TGTGCCAGCACAAGGAGGTCCCAAGAGACCCAGTACTTC.

This sequence joins TRBV5-5 and TRBJ2-7; no clear D. The germline V and J ends were trimmed by 0 bases and 2 bases, with 9 bases remaining between them. The CDR3 spans 14 residues. Germline loops: CDR1 SGHKS, CDR2 YYEKEE (reference sequence). The CDR3 DNA is TGTGCCAGCAGCTTGGAAGGCCCTGCCTACGAGCAGTACTTC. The encoded protein is CASSLEGPAYEQYF. The full variable domain, completed using reference TRBV5-5 and TRBJ2-7, is DAGVTQSPTHLIKTRGQQVTLRCSPISGHKSVSWYQQVLGQGPQFIFQYYEKEERGRGNFPDRFSARQFPNYSSELNVNALLLGDSALYLCASSLEGPAYEQYFGPGTRLTVT.

The V call is TRBV18, the J call TRBJ2-5; tentative D call: TRBD1 (5 bases). The CDR3 has 14 amino acids. Germline assignment: CDR1 KGHSH and CDR2 LQKENI. The V and J ends lost 6 bases and 2 bases respectively, with 13 bases between them. CDR3 DNA sequence: TGTGCCAGCTCCCCTGGGGCGAAGCAAGAGACCCAGTACTTC. It specifies CASSPGAKQETQYF.

The chain has TRBV7-2 and TRBJ2-1; D is undetermined. This CDR3 has 17 amino acids. The V end lost 2 bases, the J end lost 8 bases, and 22 bases lay between the germline ends. The germline V gene has CDR1 SGHTA and CDR2 FQGNSA. CDR3 DNA: TGTGCCAGCAGCTTATCGTCCCGGTGGGGAAAAGGCGATGAGCAGTTCTTC. As protein: CASSLSSRWGKGDEQFF.

The chain has TRBV4-2 and TRBJ2-1, with 9 positions matching TRBD2. With V trimmed by 4 bases and J by 9 bases, 10 bases remained unmatched. Germline CDR1 LGHNA, CDR2 YNFKEQ. The CDR3 sequence is 15 residues long. CDR3 DNA: TGTGCCAGCAGCCTTCAGCGGGGGGAGTCTGGTGAGCAGTTCTTC. Protein sequence: CASSLQRGESGEQFF.

This clonotype occurred a few times. This chain links TRBV7-3 with TRBJ2-3, with D possibly being TRBD2 (7 bases). Trimming took 1 base from V and 5 from J, leaving 19 bases between them. The CDR3 has 17 amino acids. CDR1 SGHTA and CDR2 FQGTGA come from the germline V gene. The CDR3 DNA is TGTGCCAGCAGCTTAAAAGGGGGGGGCGGGACTCGAGATACGCAGTATTTT. It codes for CASSLKGGGGTRDTQYF.

The chain has TRBV29-1 and TRBJ2-1; no reliable D call. V was clipped by 7 bases and J by 5 bases, with 12 bases between them. Germline V gene sequence: CDR1 SQVTM, CDR2 ANQGSEA. There are 12 residues in the CDR3. The CDR3 DNA is TGCAGCGCCCTCCCAGAGAACAATGAGCAGTTCTTC. As protein: CSALPENNEQFF.

The gene calls are TRBV12-3 or TRBV12-4 and TRBJ2-1, with D unclear. This CDR3 has 16 amino acids. Trimming shortened V by 2 bases and J by 0 bases, and 11 bases separated the two germline ends. CDR3 region: CASSLRLRSSYNEQFF. The CDR3 DNA reads TGTGCCAGCAGTTTACGGCTGCGGAGCTCCTACAATGAGCAGTTCTTC.

This clonotype was detected only a few times. The gene calls are TRBV2 and TRBJ2-6, with no clear D. V dropped 4 bases and J dropped 0 bases, with 7 bases sitting between them. The length of the CDR3 is 15 residues. Germline CDR1 is SNHLY and CDR2 is FYNNEI. The CDR3 DNA is TGTGCCAGCAGTGTAGGGCCCTCTGGGGCCAACGTCCTGACTTTC. Translation: CASSVGPSGANVLTF.

This clonotype was seen more than once but under ten times. The chain uses TRBV4-3 and TRBJ2-7; maybe TRBD1 (7 bases). Germline loops: CDR1 LGHNA, CDR2 YSLEER. V lost 3 bases to trimming and J lost 3 bases, with 15 bases between them. The CDR3 has 15 residues. The CDR3 DNA reads TGCGCCAGCAGCCAGGCCCAGGGGGAGGTCTACGAGCAGTACTTC. It specifies CASSQAQGEVYEQYF.

This clonotype was detected only a few times. One junction end disagrees with the germline gene, perhaps due to a read error. The CDR3 loop reads CASSLIRTDTQYF. Written as DNA, the CDR3 is TGTGCTAGCAGCTTAATCCGCACAGATACGCAGTATTTT. The genes are TRBV7-7 and TRBJ2-3; D gene uncertain. The germline gives CDR1 SSHAT, CDR2 FNYEAQ (reference sequence). This CDR3 contains 13 residues.

The rearrangement uses TRBV12-3 or TRBV12-4 and TRBJ2-5; a weak D match, TRBD1 (6 bases). The CDR3 has 14 residues. Trimming left V 6 bases short and J 0 bases short, with 11 bases between. The CDR3 protein is CASRTGTYQETQYF. DNA for the CDR3: TGTGCCAGCAGAACCGGGACATACCAAGAGACCCAGTACTTC.

CDR3 residues: CASRRDRATNQPQHF. CDR3 nucleotides: TGTGCCAGCAGAAGGGACAGGGCCACCAATCAGCCCCAGCATTTT. The chain combines TRBV6-1 with TRBJ1-5; 9 nucleotides align to TRBD1. The CDR3 has 15 amino acids. The V gene's germline CDR1 is MNHNS and CDR2 SASEGT. V trimming: 6 bases; J trimming: 3 bases; junction bases outside the gene matches: 6.

The sample holds many counts of this clonotype. The chain combines TRBV12-3 or TRBV12-4 with TRBJ1-5; TRBD1 is a possible D gene (5 bases). This CDR3 region has 14 residues. Trimming shortened V by 5 bases and J by 0 bases, and 8 bases separated the two germline ends. As DNA, the CDR3 is TGTGCCAGCAGTCGGACACATAGCAATCAGCCCCAGCATTTT. Amino acid sequence: CASSRTHSNQPQHF.

The chain has TRBV20-1 and TRBJ2-1; 8 bases map to TRBD2. Germline CDR1 DFQATT, CDR2 SNEGSKA (reference sequence). The V and J ends lost 3 bases and 3 bases, in that order; junction bases with no gene match: 7. The CDR3 contains 15 residues. The CDR3 here is CSASKGTSLYNEQFF. The CDR3 DNA follows: TGCAGTGCTAGCAAAGGGACTAGTCTCTACAATGAGCAGTTCTTC.